These 12 T cell receptor beta chains came from one sample sequenced in a study of T cells in Graves' hyperthyroidism and ophthalmopathy. Authors of the study amplified TCR beta CDR3 regions from RNA transcripts. TCR CDR3 regions were first amplified by RT-PCR with HTBI primers. Each CDR3 protein gets one entry after TCRdb re-called the multiplex PCR reads with MiXCR. The sample holds approximately 370,000 distinct CDR3 sequences, about 17% seen once. The material sequenced was blood. All receptors derive from a woman aged 25-40 years with Graves' hyperthyroidism that later progressed to Graves' ophthalmopathy.

As for this clonotype: A single base separates this from a much larger clone, so it may be a read error. The rearrangement links TRBV12-3 or TRBV12-4 to TRBJ2-3, with D perhaps TRBD1 or TRBD2 (6 bases each). The CDR3 length is 17 residues. The CDR3 sequence is CASSSWGTRDFTDMQYF. The CDR3 DNA reads as TGTGCCAGCAGTTCTTGGGGGACAAGGGACTTCACAGATATGCAGTATTTT.

The chain is built from TRBV5-6 and TRBJ1-4; no clear D. The CDR3 covers 16 residues. Germline V gene data show CDR1 as SGHDT and CDR2 as YYEEEE. Trimming removed 4 bases at V and 4 bases at J, with 17 bases between. CDR3 sequence (DNA): TGTGCCAGCAGCGCGTTCCCCGGGTCTATTAATGAAAAACTGTTTTTT. Translation gives CASSAFPGSINEKLFF.

Comment on this clonotype: A read error may explain this, as a much larger clone is one base away. The genes are TRBV30 and TRBJ2-1; 14 bases are a match to TRBD2. Germline V gene lookup returns CDR1 GTSNPN and CDR2 SVGIG (reference sequence). The CDR3 extends over 16 amino acids. CDR3 region: CAWSVWGLAGENERFF. CDR3 DNA: TGTGCCTGGAGTGTATGGGGACTAGCGGGAGAGAATGAGCGGTTCTTC.

This clonotype was counted many times. The rearrangement links TRBV12-3 or TRBV12-4 to TRBJ2-5; 10 positions agree with TRBD2. The junction had 6 bases not matched to a gene; V was cut back by 6 bases and J by 2 bases. The CDR3 length is 15 residues. In nucleotides, the CDR3 is TGTGCCAGCAGCCATTGGACTAGCGGACAAGAGACCCAGTACTTC. The encoded protein is CASSHWTSGQETQYF.

V and J are TRBV5-1 and TRBJ1-2, with TRBD1 matching over 10 bases. Trimming cost V 4 bases and J 6 bases; bases outside gene matches: 3. The CDR3 contains 13 residues. The germline gives CDR1 SGHRS, CDR2 YFSETQ. CDR3 sequence reads: CASSPDRGDGYTF. CDR3 DNA sequence: TGCGCCAGCAGCCCGGACAGGGGGGATGGCTACACCTTC.

Ten or more counts support this clonotype. The chain couples TRBV19 to TRBJ1-1; 9 bases align to TRBD1. Germline lookup yields CDR1 LNHDA and CDR2 SQIVND (reference sequence). The J segment lost 8 bases and the V segment lost 7 bases, leaving 11 bases of the junction unmatched. The CDR3 sequence is 14 residues long. Here the CDR3 DNA reads TGTGCCAGTAAAACCGGGACAGGGACCGGCGAAGCTTTCTTT. As protein: CASKTGTGTGEAFF.

The chain employs TRBV7-6 and TRBJ2-3; the match to TRBD2 covers 9 bases. Germline V lookup: CDR1 SGHVS, CDR2 FNYEAQ. V was pared by 7 bases and J by 2 bases, with 7 bases of the junction left unmatched. The CDR3 runs 15 residues. CDR3 loop: CASTGLAGLTDTQYF. Here the CDR3 DNA reads TGTGCCAGCACCGGGCTAGCGGGGCTCACAGATACGCAGTATTTT.

J is TRBJ2-2 and V is TRBV6-1; TRBD1 aligns across 10 bases. The CDR3 sequence is 13 residues long. Per the germline V gene, CDR1 is MNHNS and CDR2 is SASEGT. Trimming removed 6 bases from V and 7 bases from J; junction bases left unmatched: 2. The CDR3 spells CASRDRGFGELFF. DNA of the CDR3: TGTGCCAGCAGGGACAGGGGGTTCGGGGAGCTGTTTTTT.

This clonotype was counted many times. The rearrangement uses TRBV6-1 and TRBJ1-6; the match to TRBD1 covers 8 bases. The germline CDR1 and CDR2 sequences are MNHNS and SASEGT. This CDR3 region has 15 residues. The trim removed 5 bases at V and 10 bases at J, leaving 10 bases unmatched. CDR3 sequence: CASSRSGGTGSPLHF. CDR3 in DNA: TGTGCCAGCAGTCGATCGGGCGGGACAGGCTCACCCCTCCACTTT.

Many counts were recorded for this clonotype. This chain joins TRBV20-1 and TRBJ1-1, with D hard to call. The CDR3 is made up of 12 amino acids. Germline assignment: CDR1 DFQATT and CDR2 SNEGSKA (reference sequence). V was pared by 2 bases and J by 2 bases, with 6 bases between. The CDR3, as DNA: TGCAGTGCTAGAAGCCCAAACACTGAAGCTTTCTTT. This codes for CSARSPNTEAFF.

This clonotype was seen only a few times. The V gene is TRBV24-1, the J gene TRBJ2-7; 10 positions match TRBD2. Germline CDR1 reads KGHDR; CDR2 reads SFDVKD. The CDR3 totals 19 residues. V was clipped by 8 bases and J by 1 base; unmatched bases: 19. In nucleotides, the CDR3 is TGTGCCACCAACCCGGAGTTAGGGGCTAGCGGGAGTAGTTCCTACGAGCAGTACTTC. The encoded protein is CATNPELGASGSSSYEQYF.

This clonotype has a count of ten or more. The V and J genes are TRBV28 and TRBJ2-2; TRBD2 matches at 8 bases. Losses at the gene ends were 3 bases for V and 4 bases for J; bases not matched to a gene: 10. CDR1 and CDR2 from the germline V gene are MDHEN and SYDVKM. The CDR3 is 17 amino acids. CDR3 DNA sequence: TGTGCCAGCAGTTTTGATTCGTCCGGACTAGCCACCGGGGAGCTGTTTTTT. Its protein product is CASSFDSSGLATGELFF.